This entry is about one TCR beta chain. Its antigen is not known. Trimming removed 5 bases from V and 2 bases from J; junction bases left unmatched: 15. Germline CDR1 and CDR2: PRHDT and FYEKMQ (reference sequence). This CDR3 region has 18 residues. Both 60 Vbeta primers and 13 Jbeta primers went into the PCR. The repertoire was sequenced with immunoSEQ multiplex PCR; TCRdb's copy has only in-frame clones and lacks some. The sample consists of about 95,000 clones, 82% of them appearing once. The sample originates from a study of cytomegalovirus exposure and HLA in healthy donors. Findings and caveats of the study: Cytomegalovirus association was listed for 164 TCR beta chains. Relative to the approximately 660-donor mean, N-insertions were reportedly fewer in an Asian-associated ancestry cluster in a later analysis. Later genetic work tied a missense DCLRE1C variant to beta-chain V and J trimming.

The receptor's source is a man aged 30-40 years in good health and CMV-seropositive. The chain uses TRBV13 and TRBJ1-5; 7 bases map to TRBD1. The sequenced sample consisted of PBMCs. DNA for the CDR3: TGTGCCAGCAGCCGACTCGACAGGGTTGAGTATTGCAATCAGCCCCAGCATTTT. Amino acid sequence: CASSRLDRVEYCNQPQHF.